The present T cell receptor beta chain was sequenced within a study of sequential checkpoint blockade in melanoma. Overall study context: Randomization was 1:1 between first-line nivolumab→ipilimumab and ipilimumab→nivolumab.

Here immunoSEQ multiplex PCR was the method, and the copy in TCRdb shows in-frame clones only, minus some. Of about 11,000 clones listed, around 84% were seen once; the top ten hold 10% to 12%. Treatment meaning: randomized to nivolumab then ipilimumab (arm A) or the reverse (arm B). Sorted cells were live CD3+CD8+, lacking CD19 and CD56, from PBMCs. The sequence came from a human donor with melanoma. This material consisted of CD8+ T cells sorted from blood (inferred from file names), taken from a patient given nivolumab and ipilimumab in sequence.

In DNA form, the CDR3 reads TGTGCCAGCAGCGTGGAGCCTCCCTACGAGCAGTACTTC. Protein: CASSVEPPYEQYF. The chain combines TRBV9 with TRBJ2-7; D unresolved. Germline CDR1 reads SGDLS; CDR2 reads YYNGEE. The CDR3 is made up of 13 amino acids. V lost 2 bases, J lost 2 bases, and 8 bases lay in between.